These T cell receptor beta chains were read from a single sample in a study of blood T cell repertoires in COVID-19. Method: immunoSEQ multiplex PCR; TCRdb's copy keeps in-frame clones and lacks some. Among approximately 83,000 clones listed, roughly 79% were seen once. The sample consisted of peripheral blood. These receptors were taken from an elderly woman with acute or convalescent COVID-19. Each CDR3 is given with its conserved first and last residue. The D gene is left open where the match is weak. A row's size may be missing; if present it is once, few, many or a size class.

TRBV7-8	NA	TRBJ1-3	NA	TGTGCCAGCAGCCCAGAACAGGGAAGCGCTGGAAACACCATATATTTT	CASSPEQGSAGNTIYF
TRBV18	NA	TRBJ2-1	TRBD1	TGTGCCAGCTCTGGACAGGGCCGCCCGCACACCTACAATGAGCAGTTCTTC	CASSGQGRPHTYNEQFF
TRBV6-2/TRBV6-3	NA	TRBJ2-7	NA	TGTGCCAGCAGTTACGGCGGGAGAGGGGGGGAGCAGTACTTC	CASSYGGRGGEQYF
TRBV4-3	few	TRBJ2-3	TRBD2	TGCGCCAGCAGCCAAGGGTGGGCTAGCGGGGGGGCCACAGATACGCAGTATTTT	CASSQGWASGGATDTQYF
TRBV12-3/TRBV12-4	NA	TRBJ2-7	NA	TGTGCCAGCAGTTTGGGCCCAGCGGCCGAGCAGTACTTC	CASSLGPAAEQYF
TRBV2	NA	TRBJ1-2	TRBD1	TGTGCCACCCCGGGACAGGGAGTTGGCTACACCTTC	CATPGQGVGYTF
TRBV5-5	NA	TRBJ1-5	NA	TGTGCCAGCAGCCTGAGGGGGTATCAGCCCCAGCATTTT	CASSLRGYQPQHF
TRBV7-9	NA	TRBJ1-2	NA	TGTGCCAGCGGGAGACTTGCGGGGGCTAACTATGGCTACACCTTC	CASGRLAGANYGYTF
TRBV28	NA	TRBJ1-2	NA	TGTGCCAGCGGGGCAGGCGCTAACTATGGCTACACCTTC	CASGAGANYGYTF
TRBV28	NA	TRBJ1-5	NA	TGTGCCAGCATTCTAAACCAGGGGCTCGGGGGCAATCAGCCCCAGCATTTT	CASILNQGLGGNQPQHF
TRBV6-6	NA	TRBJ1-5	NA	TGTGCCAGCACCAAAGGGGGGGATCATCAGCCCCAGCATTTT	CASTKGGDHQPQHF
TRBV7-2	NA	TRBJ2-5	TRBD2	TGTGCCAGCACCTCAGGCGGGAGTGAAGAGACCCAGTACTTC	CASTSGGSEETQYF
TRBV13	NA	TRBJ2-7	TRBD2	TGTGCCCGCAGGCCAACCGGGGAGGGGTTGGGGGAGCAGTACTTC	CARRPTGEGLGEQYF
TRBV6-5	NA	TRBJ1-5	TRBD1	TGTGCCAGCACCGTCGGACAGGGAATATATCCCCAGCATTTT	CASTVGQGIYPQHF
TRBV18	NA	TRBJ1-2	NA	TGTGCCAGCTCACCACCCTCGGTGCCCTCGGGGTATGGCTACACCTTC	CASSPPSVPSGYGYTF
TRBV6-5	NA	TRBJ1-2	NA	TGTGCCAGCAGTTATCTACAGAACTATGGCTACACCTTC	CASSYLQNYGYTF
TRBV5-1	NA	TRBJ1-1	NA	TGCGCCAGCAGCGAAGGGACACATGAAGCTTTCTTT	CASSEGTHEAFF
TRBV5-4	NA	TRBJ1-2	NA	TGTGCCAGCAGCTTGGGGGGGCTCTATGGCTACACCTTC	CASSLGGLYGYTF
TRBV3-1/TRBV3-2	NA	TRBJ1-1	NA	TGTGCCAGCAGCCAACTACGGGAATGGAACACTGAAGCTTTCTTT	CASSQLREWNTEAFF
TRBV7-2	NA	TRBJ2-3	TRBD2	TGTGCCAGCAGCTTGATCAGCGGGGCAGATACGCAGTATTTT	CASSLISGADTQYF
TRBV10-3	NA	TRBJ2-3	TRBD2	TGTGCCATCAGTAGCGGACTAGGGACCCCAGGGTCGAGTAGACCGGATACGTTTACGCAGTATTTT	CAISSGLGTPGSSRPDTFTQYF
TRBV7-2	NA	TRBJ2-5	NA	TGTGCCAGCAGCGTAAATAATCCAGAGACCCAGTACTTC	CASSVNNPETQYF
TRBV2	once	TRBJ1-1	TRBD1	TGTGCCAGCAGACCGGGACAGGGTGGGAACACTGAAGCTTTCTTT	CASRPGQGGNTEAFF
TRBV6-5	NA	TRBJ1-1	NA	TGTGCCAGCAATAGACAGTCCAACACTGAAGCTTTCTTT	CASNRQSNTEAFF
TRBV28	NA	TRBJ1-2	NA	TGTGCCAGCAGTTTAGGGGGGGAGATCTATGGCTACACCTTC	CASSLGGEIYGYTF
TRBV19	NA	TRBJ1-5	NA	TGTGCCAGTAGTCTATCCCGGTCCCAGGGCACCAATCAGCCCCAGCATTTT	CASSLSRSQGTNQPQHF
TRBV4-2	few	TRBJ1-2	NA	TGTGCCAGCAGCCAAGGGGAGGGACTTCTCTATGGCTACACCTTC	CASSQGEGLLYGYTF
TRBV19	NA	TRBJ2-3	NA	TGTGCCAGTAGATGGGGCGCGGCCCCCACAGATACGCAGTATTTT	CASRWGAAPTDTQYF
TRBV7-9	NA	TRBJ2-7	NA	TGTGCCAGCAGCTTAAGATCGGACAGCCCCTCCGAGCAGTACTTC	CASSLRSDSPSEQYF
TRBV19	NA	TRBJ2-4	NA	TGTGCCAGTAGTATAGGAGCAACAGAAATTTACATTCAGTACTTC	CASSIGATEIYIQYF